These 19 T cell receptor beta chains came from one sample sequenced in a study of identical twins. MiXCR, applied by TCRdb to the 5' RACE reads, yields one record per CDR3 protein. The data show about 530,000 distinct CDR3 sequences, with about 15% seen just once and nearly 0.45% held by the top ten. Separately, the same data were catalogued under a study of yellow fever vaccine responses in identical twins.

Sample: CD4+ T cells sorted from blood. The receptor source for this set is a woman aged 18-30 years in good health.

This clonotype showed up just a few times. This rearrangement joins TRBV20-1 to TRBJ2-7; 9 nucleotides line up with TRBD1. V lost 6 bases to trimming and J lost 3 bases; unmatched junction nucleotides: 6. The V gene's germline CDR1 is DFQATT and CDR2 SNEGSKA (reference sequence). This CDR3 is 13 amino acids long. The CDR3 nucleotides read TGCAGTGCCCCAGGACAGGGGTACTACGAGCAGTACTTC. Protein: CSAPGQGYYEQYF.

This clonotype was found many times. The chain employs TRBV27 and TRBJ1-2, with a tentative D call TRBD1 (6 bases). The CDR3 has 15 amino acids. CDR1 MNHEY and CDR2 SMNVEV come from the germline V gene (reference sequence). Trimming took 4 bases from V and 5 from J, leaving 17 bases between them. The CDR3 DNA reads TGTGCCAGCAGTTCTGGGATCAGGGGCGCTTATGGCTACACCTTC. Its translation: CASSSGIRGAYGYTF.

This clonotype came up a few times. The rearrangement joins TRBV5-1 to TRBJ2-7, with 9 bases aligning to TRBD2. Unmatched junction bases numbered 13, after V lost 4 bases and J lost 2 bases. CDR1 and CDR2 (germline): SGHRS, YFSETQ. The CDR3 runs to 17 residues. For the CDR3, the DNA is TGCGCCAGCAGCGCCGCCCTAGCGGGGCCCTTACCCTACGAGCAGTACTTC. It is translated as CASSAALAGPLPYEQYF.

This clonotype was found many times. This chain uses TRBV7-9 with TRBJ2-2, with no clear D. The length of the CDR3 is 15 residues. Germline V gene sequence: CDR1 SEHNR, CDR2 FQNEAQ (reference sequence). The germline V and J ends were trimmed by 1 base and 5 bases, with 11 bases remaining between them. As DNA, the CDR3 is TGTGCCAGCAGCTTAGTTTCCGGCCGAACCGGGGAGCTGTTTTTT. Translated, it gives CASSLVSGRTGELFF.

This clonotype showed up just a few times. The chain links TRBV4-1 to TRBJ1-2, with D maybe TRBD1 (6 bases). Trimming pared 1 base from V and 7 bases from J, leaving 10 bases between. The germline gives CDR1 MGHRA, CDR2 YSYEKL. The CDR3 totals 13 residues. The CDR3 coding sequence is TGCGCCAGCAGCCAAGTACAGGGCTCTGGCTACACCTTC. Its protein is CASSQVQGSGYTF.

This chain joins TRBV6-2 or TRBV6-3 and TRBJ2-6, with 7 bases lining up with TRBD2. The germline V gene has CDR1 MNHEY and CDR2 SVGEGT. The junction had 15 bases not matched to a gene; V was cut back by 7 bases and J by 0 bases. CDR3 length equals 19 residues. CDR3 bases: TGTGCCAGCACCTACGGACTAGGGGATGTATCCTCTGGGGCCAACGTCCTGACTTTC. Encoded protein: CASTYGLGDVSSGANVLTF.

J is TRBJ2-7 and V is TRBV7-6; 12 bases agree with TRBD1. The V gene end was trimmed by 5 bases and the J gene end by 5 bases; junction bases not matched to a gene: 7. There are 15 residues in the CDR3. Looked up from germline, CDR1 is SGHVS and CDR2 is FNYEAQ. CDR3 region: CASSPPGQGADEQYF. DNA of the CDR3: TGTGCCAGCAGCCCTCCGGGACAGGGGGCTGACGAGCAGTACTTC. Supplemented by reference TRBV7-6 and TRBJ2-7, the full variable domain reads GAGVSQSPRYKVTKRGQDVALRCDPISGHVSLYWYRQALGQGPEFLTYFNYEAQQDKSGLPNDRFSAERPEGSISTLTIQRTEQRDSAMYRCASSPPGQGADEQYFGPGTRLTVT.

The sample holds a few counts of this clonotype. The CDR3 loop reads CASSLGSSGGNQPQHF. The CDR3 coding sequence is TGTGCCAGCAGCTTAGGTTCGTCGGGGGGCAATCAGCCCCAGCATTTT. The chain links TRBV11-2 to TRBJ1-5, with D tentatively TRBD1 (5 bases). The CDR3 spans 16 residues. Trimming removed 1 base at V and 2 bases at J, with 12 bases between. Germline V gene data show CDR1 as SGHAT and CDR2 as FQNNGV.

The rearrangement joins TRBV24-1 to TRBJ2-7, with D uncertain. In germline, CDR1 is KGHDR, CDR2 SFDVKD. CDR3 length: 14 amino acids. Trimming removed 9 bases from V and 0 bases from J, with 14 bases in between. The CDR3 region is CATSTSVGSYEQYF. CDR3 bases: TGTGCCACCTCGACCTCAGTGGGCTCCTACGAGCAGTACTTC.

Only a few counts were recorded for this clonotype. V is TRBV10-3 and J is TRBJ2-1, with D perhaps matching TRBD2 (6 bases). The V end lost 0 bases, the J end lost 9 bases, and 12 bases lay between the germline ends. CDR1 is ENHRY, CDR2 SYGVKD, per germline. This CDR3 contains 14 residues. The CDR3 nucleotides read TGTGCCATCAGTGAGTCACTAGCACGCCTTGAGCAGTTCTTC. Protein: CAISESLARLEQFF.

There are a few counts of this clonotype. The chain combines TRBV10-1 with TRBJ2-3, with D perhaps matching TRBD2 (5 bases). Trimming took 0 bases from V and 0 from J, leaving 10 bases between them. CDR3 size: 16 residues. The V gene's germline CDR1 is WNHNN and CDR2 SYGVQD (reference sequence). CDR3 protein: CASSESGKKSTDTQYF. CDR3 DNA sequence: TGCGCCAGCAGTGAGTCCGGGAAAAAGAGCACAGATACGCAGTATTTT.

This clonotype was picked up a small number of times. V usage is TRBV7-9 and J usage is TRBJ2-2; 7 bases map to TRBD1. The CDR3 runs to 14 residues. V lost 5 bases, J lost 6 bases, and 6 bases stayed unmatched. Germline V gene lookup returns CDR1 SEHNR and CDR2 FQNEAQ (reference sequence). The CDR3 loop reads CASSPDRVPGELFF. Written as DNA, the CDR3 is TGTGCCAGCAGCCCCGACAGGGTCCCCGGGGAGCTGTTTTTT.

This clonotype was detected a few times. The V gene is TRBV24-1, the J gene TRBJ2-7; 8 bases are a match to TRBD2. CDR3 size: 15 residues. The germline V gene has CDR1 KGHDR and CDR2 SFDVKD. The V gene end was trimmed by 2 bases and the J gene end by 4 bases; junction bases not matched to a gene: 6. In DNA, the CDR3 is TGTGCCACCAGTGATTCAGGACTAGCCGGGTACGAGCAGTACTTC. This sequence encodes CATSDSGLAGYEQYF.

This clonotype was picked up a small number of times. The chain uses TRBV9 and TRBJ2-5; D is perhaps TRBD1 or TRBD2 (5 bases each). Trimming shortened V by 4 bases and J by 2 bases, and 12 bases separated the two germline ends. This CDR3 is built from 14 residues. Germline V gene sequence: CDR1 SGDLS, CDR2 YYNGEE. The CDR3 bases are TGTGCCAGCAGCAACCGGGACCGACAAGAGACCCAGTACTTC. Amino acid sequence: CASSNRDRQETQYF.

This clonotype was detected a few times. The rearrangement joins TRBV7-9 to TRBJ2-1; TRBD2 matches at 9 bases. Germline V gene sequence: CDR1 SEHNR, CDR2 FQNEAQ (reference sequence). This CDR3 spans 16 amino acids. Losses at the gene ends were 1 base for V and 6 bases for J; bases not matched to a gene: 7. The CDR3 here is CASSLGRLAGPNEQFF. In DNA, the CDR3 is TGTGCCAGCAGCTTAGGTCGTCTAGCGGGACCCAATGAGCAGTTCTTC.

V usage is TRBV12-3 or TRBV12-4 and J usage is TRBJ2-2; 10 positions match TRBD1. V shed 2 bases, J shed 5 bases, and the junction held 2 bases outside the gene matches. This CDR3 is built from 15 residues. CDR3 coding DNA: TGTGCCAGCAGTTTACCGGACAGGGGGACCGGGGAGCTGTTTTTT. Its protein is CASSLPDRGTGELFF.

The J gene is TRBJ2-7, the V gene TRBV28; the D is unclear. This CDR3 is built from 13 residues. V lost 10 bases and J lost 4, with 17 bases in between. Per the germline V gene, CDR1 is MDHEN and CDR2 is SYDVKM. In nucleotides, the CDR3 is TGTGCCACGACCCCTGACGGCTTATACGAGCAGTACTTC. Translating gives CATTPDGLYEQYF.

The V call is TRBV24-1, the J call TRBJ2-1; 8 bases are a match to TRBD2. With V trimmed by 9 bases and J by 6 bases, 9 bases remained unmatched. There are 14 residues in the CDR3. Per the germline V gene, CDR1 is KGHDR and CDR2 is SFDVKD. CDR3 bases: TGTGCCACCCACCCGGGGGGGTCGGGCAATGAGCAGTTCTTC. It translates to CATHPGGSGNEQFF.

Only a few counts were recorded for this clonotype. The J gene is TRBJ2-5, the V gene TRBV5-1; no firm D call. Trimming left V 0 bases short and J 2 bases short, with 11 bases between. The CDR3 contains 15 residues. In germline, CDR1 is SGHRS, CDR2 YFSETQ. CDR3 residues: CASSLVGQTQETQYF. The DNA for the CDR3 is TGCGCCAGCAGCTTGGTTGGGCAGACGCAAGAGACCCAGTACTTC.